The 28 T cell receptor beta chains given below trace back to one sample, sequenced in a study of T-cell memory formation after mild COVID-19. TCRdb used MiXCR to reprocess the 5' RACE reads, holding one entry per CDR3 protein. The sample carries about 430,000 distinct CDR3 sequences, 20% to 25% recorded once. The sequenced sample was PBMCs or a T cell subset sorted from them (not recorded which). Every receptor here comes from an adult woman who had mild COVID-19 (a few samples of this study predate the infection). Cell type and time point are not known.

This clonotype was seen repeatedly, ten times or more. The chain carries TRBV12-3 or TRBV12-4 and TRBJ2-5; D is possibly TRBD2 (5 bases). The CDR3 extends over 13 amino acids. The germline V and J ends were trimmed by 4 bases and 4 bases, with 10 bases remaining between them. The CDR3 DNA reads TGTGCCAGCAGTTCTAGCCGGCGAGAGACCCAGTACTTC. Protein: CASSSSRRETQYF.

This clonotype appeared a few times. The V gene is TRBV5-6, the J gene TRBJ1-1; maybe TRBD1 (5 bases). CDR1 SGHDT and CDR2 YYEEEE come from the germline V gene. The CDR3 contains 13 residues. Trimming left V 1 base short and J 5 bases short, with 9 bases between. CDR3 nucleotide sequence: TGTGCCAGCAGCTTGAGTTGGGGGACTGAAGCTTTCTTT. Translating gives CASSLSWGTEAFF.

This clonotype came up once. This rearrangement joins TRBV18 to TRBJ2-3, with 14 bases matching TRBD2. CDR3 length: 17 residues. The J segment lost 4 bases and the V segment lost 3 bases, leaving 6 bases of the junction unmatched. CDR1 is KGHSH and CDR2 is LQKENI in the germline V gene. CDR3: CASSPTGLAGGADTQYF. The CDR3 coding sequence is TGTGCCAGCTCACCTACTGGACTAGCGGGAGGAGCAGATACGCAGTATTTT.

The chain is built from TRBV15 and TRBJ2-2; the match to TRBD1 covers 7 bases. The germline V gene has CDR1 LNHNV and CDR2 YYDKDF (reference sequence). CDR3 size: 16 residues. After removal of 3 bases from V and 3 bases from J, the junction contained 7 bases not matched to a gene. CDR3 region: CATSRKGARDTGELFF. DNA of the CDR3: TGTGCCACCAGCAGGAAGGGGGCCCGCGACACCGGGGAGCTGTTTTTT.

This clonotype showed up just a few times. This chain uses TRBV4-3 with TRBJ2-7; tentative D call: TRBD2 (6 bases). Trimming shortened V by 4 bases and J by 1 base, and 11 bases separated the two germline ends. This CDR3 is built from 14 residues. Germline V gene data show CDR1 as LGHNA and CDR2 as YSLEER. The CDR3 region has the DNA TGCGCCAGCAGCCCCGAGACTAGATCCTACGAGCAGTACTTC. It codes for CASSPETRSYEQYF.

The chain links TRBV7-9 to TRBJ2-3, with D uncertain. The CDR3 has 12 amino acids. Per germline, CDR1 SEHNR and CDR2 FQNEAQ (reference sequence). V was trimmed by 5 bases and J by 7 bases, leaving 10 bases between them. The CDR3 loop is CASSPGSNTQYF. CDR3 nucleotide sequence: TGTGCCAGCAGCCCCGGAAGTAATACGCAGTATTTT.

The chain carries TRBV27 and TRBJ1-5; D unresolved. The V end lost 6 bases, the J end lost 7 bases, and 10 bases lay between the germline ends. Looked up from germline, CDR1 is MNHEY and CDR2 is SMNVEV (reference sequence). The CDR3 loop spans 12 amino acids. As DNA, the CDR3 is TGTGCCAGCAGACTCTCCGGACAGCCCCAGCATTTT. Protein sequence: CASRLSGQPQHF.

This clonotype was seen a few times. The CDR3 coding sequence is TGTGCCAGCAATTCGCCCGGGACAGGGGACACCTACGAGCAGTACTTC. It is translated as CASNSPGTGDTYEQYF. The chain employs TRBV6-2 or TRBV6-3 and TRBJ2-7; 10 bases are shared with TRBD1. The V segment lost 7 bases and the J segment 2 bases; nucleotides outside the gene matches: 11. The CDR3 length is 16 residues. The V gene's germline CDR1 is MNHEY and CDR2 SVGEGT.

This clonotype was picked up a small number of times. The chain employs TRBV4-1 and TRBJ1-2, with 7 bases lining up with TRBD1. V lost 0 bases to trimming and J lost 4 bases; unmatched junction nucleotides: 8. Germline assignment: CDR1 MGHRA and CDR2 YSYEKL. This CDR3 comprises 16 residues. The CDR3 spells CASSQEVTGASYGYTF. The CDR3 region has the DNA TGCGCCAGCAGCCAAGAGGTAACAGGGGCCTCCTATGGCTACACCTTC.

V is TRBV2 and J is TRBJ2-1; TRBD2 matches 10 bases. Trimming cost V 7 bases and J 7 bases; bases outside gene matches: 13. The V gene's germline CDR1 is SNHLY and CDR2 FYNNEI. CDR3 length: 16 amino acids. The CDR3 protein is CASTKLGTSVSNEQFF. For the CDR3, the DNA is TGTGCCAGCACGAAGCTGGGGACTAGCGTGAGTAATGAGCAGTTCTTC.

As DNA, the CDR3 is TGTGCCAGCAGTCAGAATCCTTCGAACACCGGGGAGCTGTTTTTT. Protein sequence: CASSQNPSNTGELFF. The chain combines TRBV6-1 with TRBJ2-2; no reliable D call. CDR3 length: 15 residues. Trimming cost V 5 bases and J 0 bases, with 10 bases left between them. The germline V gene has CDR1 MNHNS and CDR2 SASEGT.

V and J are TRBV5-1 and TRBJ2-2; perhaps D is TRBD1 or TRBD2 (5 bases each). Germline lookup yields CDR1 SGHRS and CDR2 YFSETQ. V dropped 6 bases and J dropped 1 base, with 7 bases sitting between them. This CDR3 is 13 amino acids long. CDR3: CASKGRNTGELFF. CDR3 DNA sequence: TGCGCCAGCAAGGGACGGAACACCGGGGAGCTGTTTTTT.

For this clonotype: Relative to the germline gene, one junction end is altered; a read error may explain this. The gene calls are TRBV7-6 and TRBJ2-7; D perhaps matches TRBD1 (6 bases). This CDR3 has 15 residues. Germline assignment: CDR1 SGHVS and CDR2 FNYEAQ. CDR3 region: CASSLASQGSYEQYF. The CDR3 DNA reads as TGTGCAAGCAGCTTAGCCTCTCAGGGGTCCTACGAGCAGTACTTC.

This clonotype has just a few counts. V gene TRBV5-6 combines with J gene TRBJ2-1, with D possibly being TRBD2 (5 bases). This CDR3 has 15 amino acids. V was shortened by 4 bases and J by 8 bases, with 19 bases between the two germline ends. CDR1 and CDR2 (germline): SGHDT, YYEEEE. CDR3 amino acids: CASSLPRLWRDEQFF. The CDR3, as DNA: TGTGCCAGCAGCCTGCCCAGGCTGTGGCGGGATGAGCAGTTCTTC.

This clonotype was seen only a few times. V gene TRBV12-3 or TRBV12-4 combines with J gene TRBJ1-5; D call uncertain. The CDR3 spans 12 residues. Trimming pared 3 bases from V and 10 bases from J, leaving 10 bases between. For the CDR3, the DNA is TGTGCCAGCAGTTTCACAGAGCCCCCCCAGCATTTT. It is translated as CASSFTEPPQHF.

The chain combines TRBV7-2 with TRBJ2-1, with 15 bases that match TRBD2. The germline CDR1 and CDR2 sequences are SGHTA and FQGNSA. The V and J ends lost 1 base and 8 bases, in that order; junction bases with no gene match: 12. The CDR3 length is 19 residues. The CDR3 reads CASSLVGIGTSGRFYEQFF. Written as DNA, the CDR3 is TGTGCCAGCAGCTTAGTAGGTATTGGGACTAGCGGGAGGTTCTATGAGCAGTTCTTC. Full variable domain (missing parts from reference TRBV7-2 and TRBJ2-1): GAGVSQSPSNKVTEKGKDVELRCDPISGHTALYWYRQSLGQGLEFLIYFQGNSAPDKSGLPSDRFSAERTGGSVSTLTIQRTQQEDSAVYLCASSLVGIGTSGRFYEQFFGPGTRLTVL.

The CDR3 protein is CSVLGDSSYNEQFF. CDR3 sequence (DNA): TGCAGCGTCCTAGGGGACAGCTCCTACAATGAGCAGTTCTTC. The chain joins TRBV29-1 to TRBJ2-1; the match to TRBD1 covers 7 bases. Germline V gene data show CDR1 as SQVTM and CDR2 as ANQGSEA. Trimming at V came to 6 bases and at J to 0 bases, leaving 5 bases not matched to a gene. This CDR3 comprises 14 residues.

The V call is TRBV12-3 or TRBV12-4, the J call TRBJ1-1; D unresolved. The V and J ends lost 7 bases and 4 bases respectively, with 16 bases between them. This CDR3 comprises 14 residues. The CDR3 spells CASTLERLGTEAFF. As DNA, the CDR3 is TGTGCCAGCACACTCGAACGCTTGGGCACTGAAGCTTTCTTT.

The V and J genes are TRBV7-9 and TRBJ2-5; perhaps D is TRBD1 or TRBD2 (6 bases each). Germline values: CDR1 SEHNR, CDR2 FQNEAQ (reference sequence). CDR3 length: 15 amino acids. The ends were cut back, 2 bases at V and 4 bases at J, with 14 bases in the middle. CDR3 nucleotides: TGTGCCAGCAGCTTAAACCGGGGGCCTAGAGAGACCCAGTACTTC. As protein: CASSLNRGPRETQYF.

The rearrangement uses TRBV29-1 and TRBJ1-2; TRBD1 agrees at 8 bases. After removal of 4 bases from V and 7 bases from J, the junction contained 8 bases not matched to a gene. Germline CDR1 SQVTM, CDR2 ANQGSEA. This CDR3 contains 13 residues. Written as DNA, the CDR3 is TGCAGCGTTGGACAGGGGACCAGCAGTGGCTACACCTTC. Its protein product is CSVGQGTSSGYTF.

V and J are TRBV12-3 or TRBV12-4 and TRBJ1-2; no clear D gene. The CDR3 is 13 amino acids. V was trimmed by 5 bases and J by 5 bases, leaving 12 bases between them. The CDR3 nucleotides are TGTGCCAGCAGTCCCGAGCGGACTTATGGCTACACCTTC. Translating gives CASSPERTYGYTF.

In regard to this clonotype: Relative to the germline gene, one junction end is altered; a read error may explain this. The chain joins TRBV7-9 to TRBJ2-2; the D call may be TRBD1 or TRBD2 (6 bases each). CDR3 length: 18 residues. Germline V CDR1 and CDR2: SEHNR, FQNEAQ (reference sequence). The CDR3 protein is CAGSSMEGGTLNTGELFF. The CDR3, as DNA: TGTGCCGGCAGCTCCATGGAGGGGGGCACTCTGAACACCGGGGAGCTGTTTTTT.

The CDR3 loop is CASRGTGNIYGYTF. CDR3 sequence (DNA): TGTGCCAGCAGGGGGACAGGGAATATCTATGGCTACACCTTC. The gene calls are TRBV27 and TRBJ1-2; the match to TRBD1 covers 9 bases. This CDR3 region has 14 residues. The germline V gene has CDR1 MNHEY and CDR2 SMNVEV (reference sequence). Losses at the gene ends were 6 bases for V and 4 bases for J; bases not matched to a gene: 6.

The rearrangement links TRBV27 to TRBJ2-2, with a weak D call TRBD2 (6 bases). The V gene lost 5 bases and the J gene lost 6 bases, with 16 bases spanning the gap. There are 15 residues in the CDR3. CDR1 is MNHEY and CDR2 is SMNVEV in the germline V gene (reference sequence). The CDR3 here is CASSLPTGRPGELFF. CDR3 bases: TGTGCCAGCAGTCTTCCAACGGGGAGGCCCGGGGAGCTGTTTTTT.

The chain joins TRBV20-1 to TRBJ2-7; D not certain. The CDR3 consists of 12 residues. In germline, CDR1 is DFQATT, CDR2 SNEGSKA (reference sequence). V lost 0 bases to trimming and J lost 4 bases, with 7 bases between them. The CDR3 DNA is TGCAGTGCTAGAGATCTTCAGTACGAGCAGTACTTC. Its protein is CSARDLQYEQYF.

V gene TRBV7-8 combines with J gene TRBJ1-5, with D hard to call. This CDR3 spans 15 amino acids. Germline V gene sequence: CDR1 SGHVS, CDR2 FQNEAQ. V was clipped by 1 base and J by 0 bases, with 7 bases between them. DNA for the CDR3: TGTGCCAGCAGCTTAGTGGGGAATAGCAATCAGCCCCAGCATTTT. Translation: CASSLVGNSNQPQHF. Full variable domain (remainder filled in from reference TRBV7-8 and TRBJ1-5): GAGVSQSPRYKVAKRGQDVALRCDPISGHVSLFWYQQALGQGPEFLTYFQNEAQLDKSGLPSDRFFAERPEGSVSTLKIQRTQQEDSAVYLCASSLVGNSNQPQHFGDGTRLSIL.

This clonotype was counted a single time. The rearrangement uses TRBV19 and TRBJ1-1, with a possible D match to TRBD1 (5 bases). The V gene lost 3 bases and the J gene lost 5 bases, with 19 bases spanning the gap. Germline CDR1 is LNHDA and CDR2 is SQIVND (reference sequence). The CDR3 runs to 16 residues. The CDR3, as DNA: TGTGCCAGTAGTATTAATGGCAGGGCTTTGGGGACTGAAGCTTTCTTT. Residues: CASSINGRALGTEAFF.

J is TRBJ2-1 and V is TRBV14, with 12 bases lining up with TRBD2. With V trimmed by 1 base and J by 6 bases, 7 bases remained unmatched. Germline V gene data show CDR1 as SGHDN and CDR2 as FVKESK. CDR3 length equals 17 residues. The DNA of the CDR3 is TGTGCCAGCAGCCAAGCCATTTCTAGCGGGAGGGGCAATGAGCAGTTCTTC. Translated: CASSQAISSGRGNEQFF.